These 5 T cell receptor beta chains share one sample of origin, sequenced in a study of T-cell reconstitution after alpha-beta-depleted transplantation in children. Unique molecular identifiers were used in preparing the TCRbeta library. TCRdb reanalysed the PCR reads using MiXCR and keeps one entry per CDR3 protein. The sample yields roughly 240,000 distinct CDR3 sequences, roughly 8.2% seen once. The source was PBMCs, mostly from graft donor cells, collected 180 days after TCRalphabeta/CD19-depleted stem cell transplant. The source of these receptors is a male patient aged 10 to 17 who had a stem cell transplant for acute lymphoblastic leukemia, so the T cells may come from the graft donor.

The chain joins TRBV27 to TRBJ1-4; 10 bases fit TRBD1. CDR3 length: 14 amino acids. Germline CDR1 reads MNHEY; CDR2 reads SMNVEV (reference sequence). V lost 7 bases and J lost 11; bases outside the gene matches: 10. The CDR3 reads CASTRQGAKGKLFF. CDR3 nucleotide sequence: TGTGCCAGCACACGACAGGGGGCAAAGGGGAAACTGTTTTTT.

Many counts were recorded for this clonotype. V is TRBV20-1 and J is TRBJ2-7; 7 nucleotides line up with TRBD2. Losses at the gene ends were 6 bases for V and 6 bases for J; bases not matched to a gene: 17. The CDR3 has 15 residues. Per the germline V gene, CDR1 is DFQATT and CDR2 is SNEGSKA (reference sequence). CDR3 nucleotide sequence: TGCAGTGCCCGGAGGGGCGGGGGAGCTCATAGCGAGCAGTACTTC. Translated: CSARRGGGAHSEQYF.

This clonotype was found many times. This rearrangement joins TRBV20-1 to TRBJ2-5; no clear D. Germline assignment: CDR1 DFQATT and CDR2 SNEGSKA (reference sequence). CDR3 size: 15 residues. V lost 0 bases and J 5 bases, leaving 16 bases between the germline ends. CDR3 in amino acids: CSARDWGKGGETQYF. The CDR3 DNA sequence: TGCAGTGCTAGAGATTGGGGTAAAGGTGGGGAGACCCAGTACTTC.

This clonotype was seen many times. The J gene is TRBJ2-3, the V gene TRBV15, with D uncertain. Trimming stripped 0 bases from V and 7 bases from J, with 5 bases between. CDR1 and CDR2 (germline): LNHNV, YYDKDF (reference sequence). The CDR3 contains 12 residues. CDR3 sequence: CATSRDANTQYF. The CDR3 coding sequence is TGTGCCACCAGCAGAGATGCGAATACGCAGTATTTT.

This clonotype has a count of ten or more. The V and J genes are TRBV29-1 and TRBJ1-2, with a possible D match to TRBD1 (5 bases). The ends were cut back, 8 bases at V and 5 bases at J, with 15 bases in the middle. The germline V gene has CDR1 SQVTM and CDR2 ANQGSEA. The CDR3 has 12 amino acids. The CDR3 DNA reads TGCAGCACCGGGGGGGGGACTTATGGCTACACCTTC. This translates into CSTGGGTYGYTF.